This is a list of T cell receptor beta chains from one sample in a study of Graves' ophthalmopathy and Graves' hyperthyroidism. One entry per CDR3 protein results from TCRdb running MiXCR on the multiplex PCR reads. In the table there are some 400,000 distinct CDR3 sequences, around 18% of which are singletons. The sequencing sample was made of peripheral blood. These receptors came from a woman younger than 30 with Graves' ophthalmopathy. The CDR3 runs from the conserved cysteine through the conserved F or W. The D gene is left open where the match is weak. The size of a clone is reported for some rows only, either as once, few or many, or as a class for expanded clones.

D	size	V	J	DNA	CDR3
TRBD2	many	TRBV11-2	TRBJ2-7	TGTGCCAGCAGCTTCATTAGCGGGGGGGAACCCTACGAGCAGTACTTC	CASSFISGGEPYEQYF
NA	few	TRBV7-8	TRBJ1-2	TGTGCCAGCAGCGCTAAAGACAGAATAGGAGGCTACACCTTC	CASSAKDRIGGYTF
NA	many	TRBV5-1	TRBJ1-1	TGCGCCAGCAGCTTGGAAGGGGGAGATGAAGCTTTCTTT	CASSLEGGDEAFF
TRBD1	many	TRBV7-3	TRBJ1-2	TGTGCCAGCAGCTCGGGGGCTGGGACAGGGGATGGCTACACCTTC	CASSSGAGTGDGYTF
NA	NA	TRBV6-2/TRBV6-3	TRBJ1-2	TGTGCCAGCAGTTACGTTGAGGGAAGAAACTATGGCTACACCTTC	CASSYVEGRNYGYTF
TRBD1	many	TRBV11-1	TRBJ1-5	TGTGCCAGCAGCGCGTCGGGACAGGGGACCAATCAGCCCCAGCATTTT	CASSASGQGTNQPQHF
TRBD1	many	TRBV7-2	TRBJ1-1	TGTACCAGCAGCTCCCCACAGGGGAGGCACACTGAAGCTTTCTTT	CTSSSPQGRHTEAFF
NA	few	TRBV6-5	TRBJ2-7	TGTGCCAGCAGTTACCCCGACAGTAACGAGCAGTACTTC	CASSYPDSNEQYF
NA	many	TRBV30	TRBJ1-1	TGTGCCTGGACCCGAGGCTACGAAGCTTTCTTT	CAWTRGYEAFF
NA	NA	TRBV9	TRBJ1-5	TGTGCCAGCAGCGTCAGTTATAGCAATCAGCCCCAGCATTTT	CASSVSYSNQPQHF
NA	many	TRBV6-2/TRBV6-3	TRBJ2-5	TGTGCCACCTACCAAGAGACCCAGTACTTC	CATYQETQYF
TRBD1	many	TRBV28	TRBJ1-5	TGTGCCAGCGGGTGGTTTGGGACAGATCAGCCCCAGCATTTT	CASGWFGTDQPQHF
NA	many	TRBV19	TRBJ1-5	TGTGCCAGTAGTAGCCACGGACGGATCTATAGCAATCAGCCCCAGCATTTT	CASSSHGRIYSNQPQHF
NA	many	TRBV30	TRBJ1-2	TGTGCCTGGAGTGTACTCCCCGGGGGAAATGGCTACACCTTC	CAWSVLPGGNGYTF
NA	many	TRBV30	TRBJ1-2	TGTGCCTGGAGGATCCGGGGAGATGGCTACACCTTC	CAWRIRGDGYTF
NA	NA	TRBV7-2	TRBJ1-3	TGTGCCAGCAGCTTAGGGGTAATCAACACCATATATTTT	CASSLGVINTIYF
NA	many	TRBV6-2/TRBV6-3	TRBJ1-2	TGTGCCAGCAGTTCAGGGAGTTATGGCTACACCTTC	CASSSGSYGYTF
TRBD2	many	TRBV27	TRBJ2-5	TGTGCCAGCAGTTTATCGTCCCCGGGAGGGCCGTTAGGGGGGGAAGAGACCCAGTACTTC	CASSLSSPGGPLGGEETQYF
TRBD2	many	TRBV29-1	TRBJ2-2	TGCAGCGTTGAAAATAGGCTAGCGGGGACCGGGGAGCTGTTTTTT	CSVENRLAGTGELFF
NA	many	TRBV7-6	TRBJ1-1	TGTGCCAGCAGCTTAGCGGCGAACACTGAAGCTTTCTTT	CASSLAANTEAFF
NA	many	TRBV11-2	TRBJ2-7	TGTGCCAGCAGCCACGACGGCTACGAGCAGTACTTC	CASSHDGYEQYF
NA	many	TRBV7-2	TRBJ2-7	TGTGCCAGCAGTCCTACAGGGCACAAGCAGTACTTC	CASSPTGHKQYF
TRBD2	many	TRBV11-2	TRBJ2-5	TGTGCCAGCAGCTTAGCTCTTAGCGGGGGGCCTTACCAAGAGACCCAGTACTTC	CASSLALSGGPYQETQYF
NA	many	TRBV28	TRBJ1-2	TGTGCCAGCAGTGGCCGGGGGGATCTCTCTGGCTACACCTTC	CASSGRGDLSGYTF
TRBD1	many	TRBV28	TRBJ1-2	TGTGCCAGCAGGACAGGGGGCGATGACTATGGCTACACCTTC	CASRTGGDDYGYTF
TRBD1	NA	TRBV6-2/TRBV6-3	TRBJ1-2	TGTGCCAGCAGTTCAGGGGGCGCGCATGGCTACACCTTC	CASSSGGAHGYTF
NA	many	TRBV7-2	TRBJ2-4	TGTGCCAGCAGCATCCAATCGGGACTAGCCAAAAACATTCAGTACTTC	CASSIQSGLAKNIQYF
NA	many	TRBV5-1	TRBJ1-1	TGCGCCAGCAGCTTGGCGCAGTTCGCCCTAGCAGACACTGAAGCTTTCTTT	CASSLAQFALADTEAFF
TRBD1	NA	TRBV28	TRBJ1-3	TGTGCCAGCAGTGAGTTCCTTCTACGACAGGGCTCTGGAAACACCATATATTTT	CASSEFLLRQGSGNTIYF
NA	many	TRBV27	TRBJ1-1	TGTGCCAGCAGTTTTAGGGCGTACACTGAAGCTTTCTTT	CASSFRAYTEAFF
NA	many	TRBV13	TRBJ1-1	TGTGCCAGCAGAATACGGACAGCGGGGGCCCCTGAAGCTTTCTTT	CASRIRTAGAPEAFF
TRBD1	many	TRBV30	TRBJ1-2	TGTGCCTGGGAGACAGGGGCCACCTCCAACTATGGCTACACCTTC	CAWETGATSNYGYTF
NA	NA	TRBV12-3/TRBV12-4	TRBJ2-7	TGTGCCAGCAGTTCAGAACTGGCCCACTACGAGCAGTACTTC	CASSSELAHYEQYF
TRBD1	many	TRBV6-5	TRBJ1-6	TGTGCCAGCAGTTACTCTTGGGACAGGGAGAGTTCACCCCTCCACTTT	CASSYSWDRESSPLHF
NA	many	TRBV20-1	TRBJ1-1	TGCAGTGGAGGGGAGGGCATGAACACTGAAGCTTTCTTT	CSGGEGMNTEAFF
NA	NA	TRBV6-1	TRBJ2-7	TGTGCCAGCAGAAAACAGCCCGGGGGCGCCTCCTACGAGCAGTACTTC	CASRKQPGGASYEQYF
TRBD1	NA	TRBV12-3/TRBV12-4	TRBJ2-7	TGTGCCAGCAGTAAGGACAGGGGAGACGAGCAGTACTTC	CASSKDRGDEQYF
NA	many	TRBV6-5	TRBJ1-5	TGTGCCAGCAGGCGGGGCACTGGCGGGACAACATACACCGGCAATCAGCCCCAGCATTTT	CASRRGTGGTTYTGNQPQHF
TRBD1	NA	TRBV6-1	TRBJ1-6	TGTGCCAGCAGGCAGGGGGGGTCCTATAATTCACCCCTCCACTTT	CASRQGGSYNSPLHF
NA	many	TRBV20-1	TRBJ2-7	TGCAGTGCTAGAGCACCAGGGGTTGTCTGGAACTACGAGCAGTACTTC	CSARAPGVVWNYEQYF
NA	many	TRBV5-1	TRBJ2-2	TGCGCCAGCAGCTTGGTATCTGTGGGTACCGGGGAGCTGTTTTTT	CASSLVSVGTGELFF
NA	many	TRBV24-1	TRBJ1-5	TGTGCCACCAGTGGCGCCCCAGGATTCGGCAATCAGCCCCAGCATTTT	CATSGAPGFGNQPQHF
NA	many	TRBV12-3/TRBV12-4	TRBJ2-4	TGTGCCAGCAGCCCCGAGACACAGGCCAAAAACATTCAGTACTTC	CASSPETQAKNIQYF
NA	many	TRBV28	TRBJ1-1	TGTGCCAGCACAGTTCCAGGCTCGAACACTGAAGCTTTCTTT	CASTVPGSNTEAFF
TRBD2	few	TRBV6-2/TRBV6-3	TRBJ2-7	TGTGCCAGCGGGGGGACTAACGAGCAGTACTTC	CASGGTNEQYF
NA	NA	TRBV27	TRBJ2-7	TGTGCCAGCAGTCCATTATTGGGGGTAAGCGGGCCTACCTACGAGCAGTACTTC	CASSPLLGVSGPTYEQYF